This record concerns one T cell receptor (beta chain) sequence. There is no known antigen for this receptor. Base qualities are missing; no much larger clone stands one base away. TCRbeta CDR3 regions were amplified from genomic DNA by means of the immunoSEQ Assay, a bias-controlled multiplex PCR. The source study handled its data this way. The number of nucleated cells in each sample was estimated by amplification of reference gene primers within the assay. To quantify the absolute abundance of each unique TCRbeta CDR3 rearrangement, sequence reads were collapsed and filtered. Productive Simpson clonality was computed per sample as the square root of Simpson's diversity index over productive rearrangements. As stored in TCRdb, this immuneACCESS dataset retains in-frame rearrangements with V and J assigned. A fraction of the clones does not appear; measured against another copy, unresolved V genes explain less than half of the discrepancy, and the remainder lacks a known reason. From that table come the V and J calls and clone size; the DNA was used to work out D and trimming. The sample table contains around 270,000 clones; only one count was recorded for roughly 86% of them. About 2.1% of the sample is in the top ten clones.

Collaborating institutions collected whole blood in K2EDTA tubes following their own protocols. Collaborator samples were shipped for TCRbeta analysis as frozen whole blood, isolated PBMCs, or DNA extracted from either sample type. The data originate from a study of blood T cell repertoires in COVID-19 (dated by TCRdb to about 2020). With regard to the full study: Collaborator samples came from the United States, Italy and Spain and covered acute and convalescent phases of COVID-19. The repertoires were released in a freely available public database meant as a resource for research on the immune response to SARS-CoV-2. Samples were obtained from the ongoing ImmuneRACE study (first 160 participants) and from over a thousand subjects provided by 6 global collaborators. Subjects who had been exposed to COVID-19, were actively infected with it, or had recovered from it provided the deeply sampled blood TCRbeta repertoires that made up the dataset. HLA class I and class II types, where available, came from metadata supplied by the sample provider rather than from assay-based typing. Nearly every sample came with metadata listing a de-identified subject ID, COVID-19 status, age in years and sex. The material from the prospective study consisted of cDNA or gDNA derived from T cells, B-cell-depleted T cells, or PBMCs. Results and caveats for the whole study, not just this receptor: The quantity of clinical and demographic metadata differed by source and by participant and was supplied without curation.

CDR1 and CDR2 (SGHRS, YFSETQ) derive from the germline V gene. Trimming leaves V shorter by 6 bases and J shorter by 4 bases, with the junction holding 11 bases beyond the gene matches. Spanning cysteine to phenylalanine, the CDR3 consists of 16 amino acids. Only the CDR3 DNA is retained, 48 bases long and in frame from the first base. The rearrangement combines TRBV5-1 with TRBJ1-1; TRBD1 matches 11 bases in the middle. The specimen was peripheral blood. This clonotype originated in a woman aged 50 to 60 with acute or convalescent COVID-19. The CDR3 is CASKTALGTGGTEAFF. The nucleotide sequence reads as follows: TGCGCCAGCAAGACGGCCCTTGGGACAGGGGGCACTGAAGCTTTCTTT.